This is a list of T cell receptor beta chains from one sample in a study of shared clonotypes between healthy human individuals. TCRdb keeps only in-frame clones here, not all; method: immunoSEQ multiplex PCR. The data contain more than 2 million clones, around 95% of them singletons. Sequenced material: naive CD4+ T cells sorted from blood. Receptors were obtained from a man aged 18 to 29 in good health. The CDR3 runs from the conserved cysteine through the conserved F or W. A D gene is named only where the DNA matches it firmly. For some rows the clone size is stated as once, few or many, or as a class when expanded; others skip it.

V: TRBV11-2
size: -
D: -
J: TRBJ2-5
CDR3: CASSPIPGGIKETQYF
DNA: TGTGCCAGCAGCCCAATCCCCGGGGGAATCAAAGAGACCCAGTACTTC

V: TRBV30
size: -
D: -
J: TRBJ2-1
CDR3: CAWSADWSSYNEQFF
DNA: TGTGCCTGGAGCGCCGACTGGAGCTCCTACAATGAGCAGTTCTTC

V: TRBV30
size: -
D: -
J: TRBJ2-1
CDR3: CARSREPYNEQFF
DNA: TGTGCCCGCTCGAGGGAACCTTACAATGAGCAGTTCTTC

V: TRBV30
size: -
D: -
J: TRBJ2-5
CDR3: CAWSQKGLSEETQYF
DNA: TGTGCCTGGAGCCAGAAGGGACTCTCGGAAGAGACCCAGTACTTC

V: TRBV28
size: -
D: TRBD1
J: TRBJ2-5
CDR3: CASSLAGQGRSETQYF
DNA: TGTGCCAGCAGTCTAGCAGGACAGGGAAGGTCAGAGACCCAGTACTTC

V: TRBV9
size: -
D: -
J: TRBJ2-3
CDR3: CASSVDQLVGADTQYF
DNA: TGTGCCAGCAGCGTAGATCAACTAGTGGGGGCAGATACGCAGTATTTT

V: TRBV5-1
size: -
D: TRBD1
J: TRBJ2-5
CDR3: CASSLGDRGQETQYF
DNA: TGCGCCAGCAGCTTGGGGGACAGGGGACAAGAGACCCAGTACTTC

V: TRBV19
size: once
D: TRBD1
J: TRBJ2-2
CDR3: CASSWLGQGYTGELFF
DNA: TGTGCCAGTAGTTGGTTAGGACAGGGGTACACCGGGGAGCTGTTTTTT

V: TRBV19
size: -
D: -
J: TRBJ1-1
CDR3: CASSIRLQNTEAFF
DNA: TGTGCCAGTAGTATACGACTACAGAACACTGAAGCTTTCTTT

V: TRBV10-3
size: -
D: -
J: TRBJ1-1
CDR3: CAISEPQGTEAFF
DNA: TGTGCCATCAGTGAACCTCAGGGGACTGAAGCTTTCTTT

V: TRBV6-5
size: -
D: -
J: TRBJ2-1
CDR3: CASSFDRPLPYNEQFF
DNA: TGTGCCAGCAGTTTCGACAGGCCGCTTCCCTACAATGAGCAGTTCTTC

V: TRBV5-1
size: few
D: -
J: TRBJ2-7
CDR3: CASGFEAGGVIDEQYF
DNA: TGCGCCAGCGGATTCGAGGCCGGAGGGGTCATCGACGAGCAGTACTTC

V: TRBV30
size: once
D: -
J: TRBJ1-6
CDR3: CANRLRGSYNSPLHF
DNA: TGTGCGAATCGGCTAAGGGGCTCCTATAATTCACCCCTCCACTTT

V: TRBV27
size: -
D: TRBD2
J: TRBJ2-7
CDR3: CASSIGLAGSYEQYF
DNA: TGTGCCAGCAGCATCGGACTAGCGGGGAGCTACGAGCAGTACTTC

V: TRBV9
size: -
D: -
J: TRBJ2-2
CDR3: CASSGLVGGTGELFF
DNA: TGTGCCAGCAGTGGGTTGGTAGGCGGCACCGGGGAGCTGTTTTTT

V: TRBV28
size: -
D: TRBD1
J: TRBJ2-7
CDR3: CASRRGDRGPYEQYF
DNA: TGTGCCAGCCGCCGAGGGGACAGGGGTCCCTACGAGCAGTACTTC

V: TRBV5-8
size: -
D: -
J: TRBJ1-2
CDR3: CASSSMVGMSYGYTF
DNA: TGTGCCAGCAGCTCCATGGTGGGGATGAGCTATGGCTACACCTTC

V: TRBV5-6
size: -
D: -
J: TRBJ1-5
CDR3: CASSLGWASNQPQHF
DNA: TGTGCCAGCAGCTTGGGTTGGGCTAGCAATCAGCCCCAGCATTTT

V: TRBV18
size: -
D: TRBD2
J: TRBJ2-5
CDR3: CASSGTSRWETQYF
DNA: TGTGCCAGCTCCGGGACTAGCCGATGGGAGACCCAGTACTTC

V: TRBV18
size: -
D: -
J: TRBJ2-5
CDR3: CASSPPAGAVETQYF
DNA: TGTGCCAGCTCACCACCGGCTGGGGCGGTGGAGACCCAGTACTTC

V: TRBV11-2
size: -
D: TRBD2
J: TRBJ2-7
CDR3: CASKGGTDSGEQYF
DNA: TGTGCCAGCAAGGGAGGGACCGACTCGGGCGAGCAGTACTTC

V: TRBV7-9
size: -
D: TRBD1
J: TRBJ1-5
CDR3: CASSLSGGGQPQHF
DNA: TGTGCCAGCAGCCTCTCAGGGGGGGGTCAGCCCCAGCATTTT

V: TRBV4-1
size: -
D: TRBD1
J: TRBJ1-5
CDR3: CASSWGQGNQPQHF
DNA: TGCGCCAGCAGCTGGGGACAGGGCAATCAGCCCCAGCATTTT

V: TRBV7-8
size: -
D: -
J: TRBJ2-3
CDR3: CASKEVGAGFDTQYF
DNA: TGTGCCAGCAAGGAGGTCGGGGCAGGGTTTGATACGCAGTATTTT

V: TRBV7-2
size: -
D: TRBD2
J: TRBJ2-7
CDR3: CASSSPRTSGRYEQYF
DNA: TGTGCCAGCAGCTCCCCGAGGACTAGCGGGAGATACGAGCAGTACTTC

V: TRBV10-3
size: once
D: -
J: TRBJ2-1
CDR3: CAISGSGLSYNEQFF
DNA: TGTGCCATCAGTGGATCGGGGCTCTCCTACAATGAGCAGTTCTTC

V: TRBV18
size: -
D: TRBD2
J: TRBJ2-4
CDR3: CASSLTSGGAGTKNIQYF
DNA: TGTGCCAGCTCACTGACTAGCGGGGGGGCAGGGACCAAAAACATTCAGTACTTC

V: TRBV18
size: -
D: -
J: TRBJ2-3
CDR3: CASSLSGVATQYF
DNA: TGTGCCAGCTCCCTTTCAGGGGTGGCTACGCAGTATTTT

V: TRBV29-1
size: -
D: TRBD1
J: TRBJ1-1
CDR3: CSVKSPDRGTEAFF
DNA: TGCAGCGTTAAAAGCCCGGACAGGGGCACTGAAGCTTTCTTT

V: TRBV28
size: -
D: -
J: TRBJ2-2
CDR3: CASSLGGAIPGELFF
DNA: TGTGCCAGCAGTTTGGGCGGGGCGATTCCCGGGGAGCTGTTTTTT

V: TRBV29-1
size: -
D: -
J: TRBJ2-7
CDR3: CSVVPNVGSSYEQYF
DNA: TGCAGCGTTGTCCCCAATGTTGGGTCCTCCTACGAGCAGTACTTC

V: TRBV7-8
size: -
D: -
J: TRBJ2-2
CDR3: CASSLDRVTGELFF
DNA: TGTGCCAGCAGCTTAGACAGGGTAACCGGGGAGCTGTTTTTT

V: TRBV11-2
size: -
D: TRBD2
J: TRBJ2-1
CDR3: CASSLSSGTPYNEQFF
DNA: TGTGCCAGCAGCTTGAGTAGCGGGACCCCCTACAATGAGCAGTTCTTC

V: TRBV7-7
size: -
D: TRBD2
J: TRBJ2-1
CDR3: CASSAILAGGGDEQFF
DNA: TGTGCTAGCAGCGCCATACTAGCGGGAGGTGGCGATGAGCAGTTCTTC

V: TRBV5-6
size: -
D: -
J: TRBJ2-7
CDR3: CASSPGTRLYEQYF
DNA: TGTGCCAGCAGCCCCGGGACACGATTATACGAGCAGTACTTC

V: TRBV30
size: -
D: -
J: TRBJ1-1
CDR3: CAWTSLEPSEAFF
DNA: TGTGCCTGGACCTCGTTGGAGCCATCTGAAGCTTTCTTT

V: TRBV5-6
size: -
D: TRBD1
J: TRBJ2-2
CDR3: CASSLDRGRTGELFF
DNA: TGTGCCAGCAGCTTGGACAGGGGGCGCACCGGGGAGCTGTTTTTT

V: TRBV4-1
size: -
D: -
J: TRBJ2-7
CDR3: CASSQVGREQYF
DNA: TGCGCCAGCAGCCAAGTAGGTCGCGAGCAGTACTTC

V: TRBV2
size: many
D: -
J: TRBJ1-5
CDR3: CASSGGGAPQHF
DNA: TGTGCCAGCAGTGGCGGGGGCGCACCCCAGCATTTT

V: TRBV9
size: -
D: TRBD2
J: TRBJ2-3
CDR3: CASSAEVGGGRADTQYF
DNA: TGTGCCAGCAGCGCCGAAGTTGGGGGAGGGCGGGCAGATACGCAGTATTTT

V: TRBV5-1
size: once
D: TRBD2
J: TRBJ2-3
CDR3: CASSPASGGRGTDTQYF
DNA: TGCGCCAGCAGCCCAGCTAGCGGGGGCAGGGGCACAGATACGCAGTATTTT

V: TRBV5-5
size: -
D: -
J: TRBJ1-5
CDR3: CASSLAGSYGNQPQHF
DNA: TGTGCCAGCAGCTTGGCCGGCAGTTATGGCAATCAGCCCCAGCATTTT

V: TRBV7-9
size: -
D: -
J: TRBJ2-3
CDR3: CASSLEGKSTDTQYF
DNA: TGTGCCAGCAGCTTAGAAGGGAAGAGCACAGATACGCAGTATTTT

V: TRBV5-4
size: -
D: -
J: TRBJ2-7
CDR3: CASSLFGAEPNYEQYF
DNA: TGTGCCAGCAGCTTGTTTGGGGCAGAACCCAATTACGAGCAGTACTTC

V: TRBV5-1
size: -
D: TRBD1
J: TRBJ2-7
CDR3: CASSLHPGQISYEQYF
DNA: TGCGCCAGCAGCTTGCATCCGGGACAGATCTCCTACGAGCAGTACTTC

V: TRBV5-5
size: few
D: -
J: TRBJ1-2
CDR3: CASSSGQIYGYTF
DNA: TGTGCCAGCAGCTCCGGACAGATCTATGGCTACACCTTC

V: TRBV7-2
size: once
D: -
J: TRBJ1-6
CDR3: CASSLMDGTPLHF
DNA: TGTGCCAGCAGCTTAATGGATGGGACACCCCTCCACTTT

V: TRBV5-1
size: -
D: TRBD2
J: TRBJ2-5
CDR3: CASRLRGEMETQYF
DNA: TGCGCCAGCAGGTTACGGGGGGAAATGGAGACCCAGTACTTC

V: TRBV5-1
size: -
D: TRBD2
J: TRBJ2-2
CDR3: CASSLGSGARELFF
DNA: TGCGCCAGCAGCTTGGGTAGCGGGGCACGGGAGCTGTTTTTT

V: TRBV18
size: -
D: -
J: TRBJ1-5
CDR3: CASSPQGTRDQPQHF
DNA: TGTGCCAGCTCACCTCAGGGGACTCGCGATCAGCCCCAGCATTTT

V: TRBV5-1
size: -
D: TRBD2
J: TRBJ2-2
CDR3: CASSLLAVINTGELFF
DNA: TGCGCCAGCAGTTTACTAGCGGTGATAAACACCGGGGAGCTGTTTTTT